This is a list of T cell receptor beta chains from one sample in a study of CD8 T cells in ankylosing spondylitis. TCRdb itself ran the 5' RACE reads through MiXCR, one entry per CDR3 protein. This table has roughly 30,000 distinct CDR3 sequences, 14% appearing once. Sequencing was done on a sample of blood. The source is a male donor with ankylosing spondylitis or in good health (not recorded which). Each CDR3 is given with its conserved first and last residue. Each record gives: clone size, V gene, J gene, D gene, CDR3 protein, CDR3 DNA. A D gene is named only where the DNA matches it firmly. Expanded clones get a size class; other rows say once, few or many, or leave the size out.

few,TRBV3-1,TRBJ2-2,.,CASSPRGNTGELFF,TGTGCCAGCAGCCCCCGGGGGAACACCGGGGAGCTGTTTTTT
few,TRBV5-1,TRBJ2-3,.,CASRLGPSTDTQYF,TGCGCCAGCCGTTTGGGACCTAGCACAGATACGCAGTATTTT
.,TRBV5-6,TRBJ2-1,.,CASSLATGEQFF,TGTGCCAGCAGCTTGGCTACGGGTGAGCAGTTCTTC
.,TRBV4-3,TRBJ2-2,TRBD2,CASSQELAGVTGELFF,TGCGCCAGCAGCCAAGAACTAGCGGGAGTCACCGGGGAGCTGTTTTTT
.,TRBV20-1,TRBJ2-7,TRBD2,CSASGGSTYEQYF,TGCAGTGCTAGCGGCGGGAGCACCTACGAGCAGTACTTC
many,TRBV2,TRBJ2-1,.,CASSVVDEQFF,TGTGCCAGCAGTGTAGTCGATGAGCAGTTCTTC
.,TRBV28,TRBJ1-5,TRBD1,CASSFQGGSNQPQHF,TGTGCCAGCAGTTTCCAAGGGGGCTCGAATCAGCCCCAGCATTTT
.,TRBV11-2,TRBJ2-1,TRBD2,CASSLMITGGSYNEQFF,TGTGCCAGCAGCTTAATGATAACGGGGGGGTCCTACAATGAGCAGTTCTTC
.,TRBV12-3/TRBV12-4,TRBJ2-2,TRBD1,CASRLTGTGEAGELFF,TGTGCCAGCAGACTTACCGGGACAGGGGAGGCCGGGGAGCTGTTTTTT
.,TRBV6-2/TRBV6-3,TRBJ2-2,.,CASSYSRASGELFF,TGTGCCAGCAGTTACTCCAGGGCGAGCGGGGAGCTGTTTTTT
.,TRBV20-1,TRBJ1-1,.,CSAPPLRLATEAFF,TGCAGTGCTCCCCCCCTTCGCCTGGCCACTGAAGCTTTCTTT
.,TRBV6-5,TRBJ2-2,TRBD1,CASSLGTGTAGELFF,TGTGCCAGCAGTCTCGGGACAGGGACGGCCGGGGAGCTGTTTTTT
few,TRBV24-1,TRBJ2-5,.,CATSRDKETQYF,TGTGCCACCAGCCGGGACAAAGAGACCCAGTACTTC
few,TRBV7-7,TRBJ2-3,TRBD2,CASSPTSGGGGTQYF,TGTGCTAGCAGCCCCACTAGCGGGGGGGGAGGTACGCAGTATTTT
.,TRBV5-1,TRBJ2-1,.,CASSLAGGARNEQFF,TGCGCCAGCAGCTTGGCGGGGGGCGCTAGGAATGAGCAGTTCTTC
.,TRBV29-1,TRBJ2-3,.,CSVDRLGGVADTQYF,TGCAGCGTTGATCGACTAGGAGGTGTCGCAGATACGCAGTATTTT
few,TRBV5-5,TRBJ2-1,TRBD1,CASSSIGTGSNNEQFF,TGTGCCAGCAGTTCTATTGGGACAGGAAGCAACAATGAGCAGTTCTTC
.,TRBV6-1,TRBJ1-1,TRBD1,CASSWTGGTNTEAFF,TGTGCCAGCAGTTGGACAGGGGGGACGAACACTGAAGCTTTCTTT
once,TRBV30,TRBJ1-3,.,CAWGRTPGNTIYF,TGTGCCTGGGGCCGAACCCCTGGAAACACCATATATTTT
few,TRBV4-1,TRBJ2-2,.,CASTWGLNTGELFF,TGCGCCAGCACCTGGGGTTTGAACACCGGGGAGCTGTTTTTT
few,TRBV20-1,TRBJ1-3,.,CSARDARNGRDTIYF,TGCAGTGCTAGAGATGCCAGAAACGGTCGGGACACCATATATTTT
many,TRBV29-1,TRBJ2-5,TRBD2,CSVEPSGNLEGWETQYF,TGCAGCGTTGAACCTAGCGGGAATCTGGAGGGTTGGGAGACCCAGTACTTC
.,TRBV29-1,TRBJ2-2,.,CSVVWVPGELFF,TGCAGCGTTGTATGGGTCCCCGGGGAGCTGTTTTTT
few,TRBV12-3/TRBV12-4,TRBJ2-3,.,CASSLGAVPTDTQYF,TGTGCCAGCAGTTTAGGCGCGGTCCCCACAGATACGCAGTATTTT
.,TRBV6-6,TRBJ1-1,.,CASSYRGNTEAFF,TGTGCCAGCAGTTACAGGGGAAACACTGAAGCTTTCTTT
few,TRBV27,TRBJ1-1,.,CASSLGEGQPKNTEAFF,TGTGCCAGCAGTTTGGGGGAGGGTCAGCCTAAGAACACTGAAGCTTTCTTT
.,TRBV7-2,TRBJ2-1,.,CASSPRRSSYNEQFF,TGTGCCAGCAGCCCAAGGCGTAGCTCCTACAATGAGCAGTTCTTC
.,TRBV12-3/TRBV12-4,TRBJ1-1,TRBD1,CASSSLWETGGMAEAFF,TGTGCCAGCAGTTCACTTTGGGAGACAGGGGGAATGGCTGAAGCTTTCTTT
.,TRBV15,TRBJ2-3,.,CATSREPLGWRTSTDTQYF,TGTGCCACCAGCAGAGAGCCTCTCGGGTGGAGAACTAGCACAGATACGCAGTATTTT
.,TRBV28,TRBJ2-1,.,CASSLYGNLNNEQFF,TGTGCCAGCAGTTTATACGGGAATCTGAACAATGAGCAGTTCTTC
.,TRBV5-1,TRBJ1-2,.,CASSLRGAQEGYTF,TGCGCCAGCAGCTTGCGGGGGGCGCAGGAAGGCTACACCTTC
.,TRBV3-1,TRBJ2-3,TRBD2,CASSQGLAGASTDTQYF,TGTGCCAGCAGCCAAGGTCTAGCGGGGGCCAGCACAGATACGCAGTATTTT